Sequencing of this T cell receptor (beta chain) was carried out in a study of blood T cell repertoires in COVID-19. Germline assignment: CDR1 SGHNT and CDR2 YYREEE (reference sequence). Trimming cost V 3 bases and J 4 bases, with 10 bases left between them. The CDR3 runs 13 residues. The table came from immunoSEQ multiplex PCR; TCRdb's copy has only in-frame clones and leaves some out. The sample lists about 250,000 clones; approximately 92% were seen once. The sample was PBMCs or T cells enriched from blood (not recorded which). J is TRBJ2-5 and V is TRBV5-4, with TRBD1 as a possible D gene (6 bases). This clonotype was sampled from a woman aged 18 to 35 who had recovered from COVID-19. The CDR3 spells CASSSRGRETQYF. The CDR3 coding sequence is TGTGCCAGCAGCTCAAGGGGGAGAGAGACCCAGTACTTC.